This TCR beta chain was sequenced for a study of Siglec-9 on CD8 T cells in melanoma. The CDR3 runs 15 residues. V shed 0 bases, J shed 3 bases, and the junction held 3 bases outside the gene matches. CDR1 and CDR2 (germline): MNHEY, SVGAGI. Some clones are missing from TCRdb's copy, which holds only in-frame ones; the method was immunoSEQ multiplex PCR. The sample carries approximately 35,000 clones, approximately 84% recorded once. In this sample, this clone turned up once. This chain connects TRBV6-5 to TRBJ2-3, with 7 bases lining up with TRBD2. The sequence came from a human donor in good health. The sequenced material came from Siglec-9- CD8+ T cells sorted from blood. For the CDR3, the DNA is TGTGCCAGCAGTTACTCTGGGGGGGTAACAGATACGCAGTATTTT. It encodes CASSYSGGVTDTQYF.